The 10 T cell receptor beta chains below were found in one sample sequenced in a study of T cell responses to AZD1222 COVID-19 vaccine. The repertoire was sequenced with immunoSEQ multiplex PCR; TCRdb's copy has only in-frame clones and lacks some. The profile shows approximately 190,000 clones, approximately 92% of them singletons. The material sequenced was peripheral blood, taken 28 days after the second dose of the MenACWY control vaccine. These TCRs come from an adult who received the MenACWY meningococcal vaccine as a control.

The genes are TRBV5-1 and TRBJ1-1; no firm D call. V lost 0 bases and J 5 bases, leaving 11 bases between the germline ends. This CDR3 region has 14 residues. Germline V gives CDR1 SGHRS, CDR2 YFSETQ. CDR3 amino acids: CASSLEVVTTEAFF. As DNA, the CDR3 is TGCGCCAGCAGCTTGGAAGTGGTTACGACTGAAGCTTTCTTT.

This clone showed up just once. The chain carries TRBV6-4 and TRBJ1-2; D remains unclear. This CDR3 has 14 residues. V lost 5 bases to trimming and J lost 8 bases, with 18 bases between them. The germline gives CDR1 MRHNA, CDR2 SNTAGT. The CDR3 DNA is TGTGCCAGCAGTCCCGGCGGGGAGATTTCCGGCTACACCTTC. Protein product: CASSPGGEISGYTF.

The rearrangement uses TRBV7-9 and TRBJ2-1; TRBD2 matches 10 bases. CDR1 SEHNR and CDR2 FQNEAQ come from the germline V gene (reference sequence). The CDR3 runs to 15 residues. Trimming removed 5 bases from V and 3 bases from J; junction bases left unmatched: 4. The CDR3 here is CASSLGTSVYNEQFF. The CDR3 bases are TGTGCCAGCAGCCTCGGGACTAGCGTCTACAATGAGCAGTTCTTC.

The chain has TRBV11-3 and TRBJ2-7; D remains unclear. Per the germline V gene, CDR1 is SGHNT and CDR2 is YENEEA. Trimming removed 5 bases at V and 3 bases at J, with 17 bases between. The CDR3 is 15 amino acids. The CDR3 here is CASSTLGATDYEQYF. The CDR3 DNA sequence: TGTGCCAGCAGCACCCTTGGAGCGACCGACTACGAGCAGTACTTC.

The rearrangement uses TRBV12-3 or TRBV12-4 and TRBJ1-2; D perhaps matches TRBD1 (5 bases). The germline V and J ends were trimmed by 4 bases and 8 bases, with 11 bases remaining between them. The CDR3 has 12 residues. The CDR3 loop reads CASSSNEGGYTF. In nucleotides, the CDR3 is TGTGCCAGCAGTTCAAATGAGGGGGGCTACACCTTC.

This chain joins TRBV7-2 and TRBJ2-7; TRBD2 matches at 7 bases. V was pared by 10 bases and J by 3 bases, with 3 bases of the junction left unmatched. This CDR3 comprises 11 residues. CDR1 is SGHTA, CDR2 FQGNSA, per germline. This CDR3 reads CAIGEGYEQYF. The CDR3 DNA follows: TGTGCCATCGGGGAGGGCTACGAGCAGTACTTC.

CDR3 DNA: TGTGCCAGCAGCGCCTCTTATGGGGTCCACGAGCAGTACTTC. It specifies CASSASYGVHEQYF. The rearrangement joins TRBV9 to TRBJ2-7; D uncertain. Trimming cost V 3 bases and J 5 bases, with 15 bases left between them. CDR1 SGDLS and CDR2 YYNGEE come from the germline V gene. CDR3 length: 14 amino acids.

The chain couples TRBV7-9 to TRBJ1-1; TRBD1 matches 10 bases. The V and J ends lost 5 bases and 3 bases, in that order; junction bases with no gene match: 6. CDR1 and CDR2 from the germline V gene are SEHNR and FQNEAQ (reference sequence). The CDR3 sequence is 15 residues long. This CDR3 is CASSQGQGIYTEAFF. The CDR3 nucleotides read TGTGCCAGCAGCCAGGGACAGGGGATTTACACTGAAGCTTTCTTT.

This chain joins TRBV19 and TRBJ1-3, with D possibly being TRBD1 (5 bases). V was cut by 3 bases and J by 8 bases, with 23 bases left in between. The CDR3 extends over 17 amino acids. CDR1 is LNHDA, CDR2 SQIVND, per germline (reference sequence). The CDR3 nucleotides read TGTGCCAGTAGTATGGCAGGGTACTCGTTCTTAGGGGACACCATATATTTT. This encodes CASSMAGYSFLGDTIYF.

V gene TRBV6-5 combines with J gene TRBJ2-1; 7 nucleotides align to TRBD2. V shed 6 bases and J 2 bases; nucleotides not matched to a gene: 7. Germline V CDR1 and CDR2: MNHEY, SVGAGI. CDR3 length: 15 residues. The CDR3 loop reads CASRVPSGAYNEQFF. DNA for the CDR3: TGTGCCAGCAGAGTCCCTAGCGGAGCCTACAATGAGCAGTTCTTC.